Shown below are 19 T cell receptor beta chains from a single sample sequenced in a study of T cells in Graves' hyperthyroidism and ophthalmopathy. TCR beta CDR3 regions were amplified from RNA. TCR CDR3 underwent first-round RT-PCR with the HTBI primer set. One entry per CDR3 protein results from TCRdb running MiXCR on the multiplex PCR reads. The sample yields around 450,000 distinct CDR3 sequences, 15% to 18% seen once. The sample comprised blood. Source of these receptors: a woman aged 18-35 years with Graves' hyperthyroidism.

This clonotype has at least ten counts. The rearrangement links TRBV11-3 to TRBJ2-1; 13 nucleotides align to TRBD2. CDR3 length: 16 residues. V gave up 5 bases and J gave up 7 bases; unmatched junction bases: 8. CDR1 is SGHNT and CDR2 is YENEEA in the germline V gene. As DNA, the CDR3 is TGTGCCAGCAGCGTTACCGGGACTAGCGGGAAGAATGAGCAGTTCTTC. Translated: CASSVTGTSGKNEQFF.

The chain uses TRBV9 and TRBJ1-2; D unresolved. Germline lookup yields CDR1 SGDLS and CDR2 YYNGEE. This CDR3 is built from 14 residues. V lost 4 bases to trimming and J lost 4 bases, with 14 bases between them. CDR3 in amino acids: CASSPTLAGYGYTF. DNA of the CDR3: TGTGCCAGCAGCCCAACACTCGCAGGCTATGGCTACACCTTC.

This clonotype was detected ten times or more. This chain connects TRBV29-1 to TRBJ2-5; 11 nucleotides align to TRBD2. The CDR3 is 15 amino acids. Germline loops: CDR1 SQVTM, CDR2 ANQGSEA. With 6 bases clipped from V and 1 base from J, the junction kept 7 bases outside the gene matches. The DNA of the CDR3 is TGCAGCGTCGCACCGGGACTAGCGGTCCAAGAGACCCAGTACTTC. Translated, it gives CSVAPGLAVQETQYF.

This clonotype appeared a single time. The chain couples TRBV4-3 to TRBJ2-1, with 11 bases matching TRBD1. The length of the CDR3 is 14 residues. Germline CDR1 and CDR2: LGHNA and YSLEER. Trimming cost V 3 bases and J 7 bases; bases outside gene matches: 2. CDR3 DNA: TGCGCCAGCAGCCACGGGACAGGGGGTAATGAGCAGTTCTTC. Protein sequence: CASSHGTGGNEQFF.

In its sample, this clonotype was seen many times. The chain uses TRBV20-1 and TRBJ2-3; 12 positions agree with TRBD2. J was trimmed by 4 bases and V by 3 bases; bases with no gene match: 5. This CDR3 has 15 residues. Germline V gene sequence: CDR1 DFQATT, CDR2 SNEGSKA (reference sequence). Here the CDR3 reads CSASATSGSPDTQYF. DNA for the CDR3: TGCAGTGCTAGTGCGACTAGCGGGAGCCCAGATACGCAGTATTTT.

This clonotype has at least ten counts. V and J are TRBV28 and TRBJ2-1, with D possibly being TRBD2 (6 bases). Trimming removed 3 bases from V and 6 bases from J, with 15 bases in between. The CDR3 totals 15 residues. Germline V gene lookup returns CDR1 MDHEN and CDR2 SYDVKM. The chain's CDR3 is CASSFLPSSANEQFF. CDR3 DNA sequence: TGTGCCAGCAGTTTCCTCCCCTCTAGCGCCAATGAGCAGTTCTTC.

This clonotype was detected ten times or more. The chain employs TRBV7-3 and TRBJ2-1; 11 nucleotides line up with TRBD2. CDR1 and CDR2 from the germline V gene are SGHTA and FQGTGA. Trimming cost V 5 bases and J 9 bases; bases outside gene matches: 9. The CDR3 extends over 15 amino acids. CDR3 protein: CASSPTSGGEGEQFF. In DNA form, the CDR3 reads TGTGCCAGCAGCCCTACTAGCGGGGGCGAAGGTGAGCAGTTCTTC.

This clonotype occurred many times. CDR3 DNA sequence: TGTGCCAGCAGCTTAGTTCCGTCACCCCCGAACACTGAAGCTTTCTTT. This encodes CASSLVPSPPNTEAFF. The chain joins TRBV7-9 to TRBJ1-1, with D uncertain. The CDR3 consists of 16 residues. Trimming stripped 1 base from V and 1 base from J, with 13 bases between. Germline lookup yields CDR1 SEHNR and CDR2 FQNEAQ (reference sequence).

This clonotype was picked up many times. V and J are TRBV3-1 and TRBJ2-3; TRBD2 matches at 11 bases. Germline CDR1 is LGHDT and CDR2 is YNNKEL (reference sequence). Trimming at V came to 2 bases and at J to 1 base, leaving 5 bases not matched to a gene. The CDR3 consists of 17 residues. CDR3 sequence: CASSQLSGLAGTDTQYF. The CDR3 DNA is TGTGCCAGCAGCCAATTGTCGGGACTAGCGGGCACAGATACGCAGTATTTT.

This clonotype was seen a few times. This chain uses TRBV6-5 with TRBJ1-6; 9 bases line up with TRBD1. V gave up 2 bases and J gave up 5 bases; unmatched junction bases: 7. CDR3 length equals 17 residues. Germline V CDR1 and CDR2: MNHEY, SVGAGI. The CDR3 bases are TGTGCCAGCAGTTACGCAACAGGGGGCGCAAATAATTCACCCCTCCACTTT. This translates into CASSYATGGANNSPLHF.

The genes are TRBV5-1 and TRBJ2-2, with 8 bases aligning to TRBD1. Per germline, CDR1 SGHRS and CDR2 YFSETQ. The length of the CDR3 is 16 residues. Trimming took 5 bases from V and 3 from J; bases not matched to a gene: 9. The CDR3 DNA reads TGCGCCAGCAGAGATTCCGACAGGGGTTACACCGGGGAGCTGTTTTTT. Translating it yields CASRDSDRGYTGELFF.

The rearrangement joins TRBV2 to TRBJ2-7, with D tentatively TRBD1 or TRBD2 (5 bases each). Trimming removed 2 bases from V and 7 bases from J, with 15 bases in between. The CDR3 spans 14 residues. From germline, CDR1 is SNHLY and CDR2 FYNNEI. The CDR3 DNA follows: TGTGCCAGCAGTGAATGGGGGACGGGTTATGAGCAGTACTTC. Its translation is CASSEWGTGYEQYF.

This clonotype was counted ten times or more. CDR3 protein: CASSSVAQGGSYGYTF. CDR3 bases: TGTGCCAGCAGCTCAGTGGCTCAGGGGGGTAGCTATGGCTACACCTTC. This chain uses TRBV7-2 with TRBJ1-2; TRBD1 agrees at 7 bases. The CDR3 extends over 16 amino acids. CDR1 and CDR2 from the germline V gene are SGHTA and FQGNSA. J was trimmed by 4 bases and V by 4 bases; bases with no gene match: 12.

This chain connects TRBV7-9 to TRBJ2-7, with D possibly matching TRBD2 (5 bases). V was shortened by 7 bases and J by 4 bases, with 20 bases between the two germline ends. The CDR3 covers 15 residues. Germline CDR1 and CDR2: SEHNR and FQNEAQ (reference sequence). The DNA for the CDR3 is TGTGCCAGCAACCCCGATCTCGCGGGCCGGTACGAGCAGTACTTC. Translating it yields CASNPDLAGRYEQYF.

Only a few counts were recorded for this clonotype. J is TRBJ2-3 and V is TRBV29-1; 10 nucleotides match TRBD1. The CDR3 length is 12 residues. With 7 bases clipped from V and 4 bases from J, the junction kept 2 bases outside the gene matches. Germline CDR1 and CDR2: SQVTM and ANQGSEA. The CDR3 DNA reads TGCAGCGGGACAGGGGGGCCAGATACGCAGTATTTT. Protein: CSGTGGPDTQYF.

This clonotype was detected ten times or more. The rearrangement links TRBV28 to TRBJ1-1; D gene ambiguous. The germline V gene has CDR1 MDHEN and CDR2 SYDVKM. V lost 6 bases and J 0 bases, leaving 11 bases between the germline ends. The CDR3 consists of 14 residues. The CDR3 loop is CASRGRRVNTEAFF. The CDR3, as DNA: TGTGCCAGCAGGGGTCGTAGGGTGAACACTGAAGCTTTCTTT.

The sample holds many counts of this clonotype. The V call is TRBV24-1, the J call TRBJ2-5; 10 bases agree with TRBD2. V was pared by 4 bases and J by 0 bases, with 4 bases of the junction left unmatched. The germline V gene has CDR1 KGHDR and CDR2 SFDVKD. CDR3 length: 16 amino acids. The CDR3 spells CATSDPGTSDQETQYF. In nucleotides, the CDR3 is TGTGCCACCAGTGACCCCGGGACTAGCGACCAAGAGACCCAGTACTTC.

There are many counts of this clonotype. The chain is built from TRBV7-2 and TRBJ2-1; D possibly uses TRBD1 or TRBD2 (5 bases each). V lost 0 bases to trimming and J lost 5 bases, with 11 bases between them. Germline V gives CDR1 SGHTA, CDR2 FQGNSA. CDR3 length: 15 residues. The CDR3 protein is CASSLAGGSNNEQFF. The CDR3 DNA sequence: TGTGCCAGCAGCTTAGCTGGGGGTAGCAACAATGAGCAGTTCTTC.

This clonotype was counted a single time. The chain carries TRBV6-5 and TRBJ2-4, with 10 bases identical to TRBD2. CDR3 size: 20 residues. J lost 0 bases, V lost 6 bases, and 17 bases had no gene match. The germline CDR1 and CDR2 sequences are MNHEY and SVGAGI. The CDR3 here is CASSYEPLGLAKIAKNIQYF. The CDR3, as DNA: TGTGCCAGCAGCTACGAACCCTTGGGACTAGCGAAGATAGCCAAAAACATTCAGTACTTC.